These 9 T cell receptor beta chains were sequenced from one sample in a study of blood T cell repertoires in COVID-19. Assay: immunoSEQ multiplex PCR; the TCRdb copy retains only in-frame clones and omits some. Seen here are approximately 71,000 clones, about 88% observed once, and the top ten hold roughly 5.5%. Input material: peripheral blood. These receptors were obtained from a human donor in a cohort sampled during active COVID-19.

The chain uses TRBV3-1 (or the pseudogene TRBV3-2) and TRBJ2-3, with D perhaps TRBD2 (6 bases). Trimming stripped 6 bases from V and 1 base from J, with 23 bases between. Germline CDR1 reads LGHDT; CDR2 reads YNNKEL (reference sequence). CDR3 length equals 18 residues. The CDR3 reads CASSDRRGGFFGTDTQYF. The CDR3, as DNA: TGTGCCAGCAGTGATAGGCGGGGTGGCTTTTTCGGCACAGATACGCAGTATTTT.

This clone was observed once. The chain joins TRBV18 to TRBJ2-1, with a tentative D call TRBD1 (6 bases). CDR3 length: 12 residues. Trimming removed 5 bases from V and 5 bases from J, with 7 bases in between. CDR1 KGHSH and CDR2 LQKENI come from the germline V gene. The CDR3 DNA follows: TGTGCCAGCTCATCAGGGGACAATGAGCAGTTCTTC. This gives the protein CASSSGDNEQFF. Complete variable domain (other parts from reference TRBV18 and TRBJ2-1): NAGVMQNPRHLVRRRGQEARLRCSPMKGHSHVYWYRQLPEEGLKFMVYLQKENIIDESGMPKERFSAEFPKEGPSILRIQQVVRGDSAAYFCASSSGDNEQFFGPGTRLTVL.

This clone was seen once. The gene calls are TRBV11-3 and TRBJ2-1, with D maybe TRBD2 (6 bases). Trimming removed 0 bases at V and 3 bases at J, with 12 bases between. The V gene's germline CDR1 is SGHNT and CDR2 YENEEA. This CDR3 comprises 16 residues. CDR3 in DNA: TGTGCCAGCAGCTTAGAATCCGGGGGAGGCTACAATGAGCAGTTCTTC. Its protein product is CASSLESGGGYNEQFF.

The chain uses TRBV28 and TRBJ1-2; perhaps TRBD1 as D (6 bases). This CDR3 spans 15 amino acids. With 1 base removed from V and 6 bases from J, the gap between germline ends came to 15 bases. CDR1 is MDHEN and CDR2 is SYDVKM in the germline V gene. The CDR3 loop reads CASSLSSQGHHGYTF. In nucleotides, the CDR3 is TGTGCCAGCAGTTTATCCTCACAGGGTCATCATGGCTACACCTTC.

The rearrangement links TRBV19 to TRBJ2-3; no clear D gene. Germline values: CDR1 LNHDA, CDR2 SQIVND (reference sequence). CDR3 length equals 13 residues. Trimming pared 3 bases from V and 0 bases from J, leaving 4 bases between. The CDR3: CASSIPSTDTQYF. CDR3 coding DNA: TGTGCCAGTAGTATCCCTAGCACAGATACGCAGTATTTT. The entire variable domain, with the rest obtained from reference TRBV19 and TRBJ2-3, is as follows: DGGITQSPKYLFRKEGQNVTLSCEQNLNHDAMYWYRQDPGQGLRLIYYSQIVNDFQKGDIAEGYSVSREKKESFPLTVTSAQKNPTAFYLCASSIPSTDTQYFGPGTRLTVL.

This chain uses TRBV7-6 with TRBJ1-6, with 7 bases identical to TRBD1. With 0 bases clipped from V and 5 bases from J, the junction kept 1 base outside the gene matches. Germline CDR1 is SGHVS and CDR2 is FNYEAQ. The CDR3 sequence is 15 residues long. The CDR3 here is CASSLAGQDNSPLHF. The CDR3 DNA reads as TGTGCCAGCAGCTTAGCCGGACAGGATAATTCACCCCTCCACTTT. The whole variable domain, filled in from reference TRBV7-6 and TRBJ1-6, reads GAGVSQSPRYKVTKRGQDVALRCDPISGHVSLYWYRQALGQGPEFLTYFNYEAQQDKSGLPNDRFSAERPEGSISTLTIQRTEQRDSAMYRCASSLAGQDNSPLHFGNGTRLTVT.

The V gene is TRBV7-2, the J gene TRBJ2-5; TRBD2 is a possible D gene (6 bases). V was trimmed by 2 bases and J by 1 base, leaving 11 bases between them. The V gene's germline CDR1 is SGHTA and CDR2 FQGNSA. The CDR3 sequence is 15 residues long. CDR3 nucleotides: TGTGCCAGCAGCTTACAGGGAGGTTTCCAAGAGACCCAGTACTTC. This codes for CASSLQGGFQETQYF.

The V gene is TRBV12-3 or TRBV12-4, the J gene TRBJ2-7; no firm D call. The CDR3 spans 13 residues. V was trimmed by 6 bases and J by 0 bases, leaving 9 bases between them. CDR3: CASSFAASYEQYF. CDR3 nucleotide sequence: TGTGCCAGCAGCTTCGCGGCCTCCTACGAGCAGTACTTC.

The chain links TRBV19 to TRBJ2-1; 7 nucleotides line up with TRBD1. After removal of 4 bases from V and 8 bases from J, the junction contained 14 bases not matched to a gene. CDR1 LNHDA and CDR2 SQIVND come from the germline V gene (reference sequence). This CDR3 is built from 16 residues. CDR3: CASSTGQAHLRDEQFF. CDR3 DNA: TGTGCCAGTAGTACAGGACAGGCTCACCTCAGAGATGAGCAGTTCTTC.